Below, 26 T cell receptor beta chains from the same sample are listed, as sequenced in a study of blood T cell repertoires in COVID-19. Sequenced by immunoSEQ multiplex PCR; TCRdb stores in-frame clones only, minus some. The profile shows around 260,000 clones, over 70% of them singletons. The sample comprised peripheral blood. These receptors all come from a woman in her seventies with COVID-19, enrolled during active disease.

The CDR3 loop reads CASSLGATNEKLFF. The CDR3 DNA sequence: TGTGCCAGCAGCTTGGGGGCTACTAATGAAAAACTGTTTTTT. J is TRBJ1-4 and V is TRBV7-6, with D possibly TRBD1 on 6 matching bases. CDR1 is SGHVS, CDR2 FNYEAQ, per germline. Trimming left V 3 bases short and J 2 bases short, with 7 bases between. The CDR3 is made up of 14 amino acids.

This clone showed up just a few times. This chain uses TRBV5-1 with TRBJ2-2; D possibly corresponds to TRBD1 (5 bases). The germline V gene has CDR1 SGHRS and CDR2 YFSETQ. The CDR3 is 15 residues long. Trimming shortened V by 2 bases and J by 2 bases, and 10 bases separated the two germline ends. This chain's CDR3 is CASSFGQGNTGELFF. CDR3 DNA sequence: TGCGCCAGCAGCTTCGGGCAGGGCAACACCGGGGAGCTGTTTTTT.

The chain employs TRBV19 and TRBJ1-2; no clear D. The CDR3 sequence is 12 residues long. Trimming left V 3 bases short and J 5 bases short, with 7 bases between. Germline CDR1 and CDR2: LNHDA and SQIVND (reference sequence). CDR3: CASSMTGYGYTF. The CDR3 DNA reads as TGTGCCAGTAGTATGACCGGGTATGGCTACACCTTC.

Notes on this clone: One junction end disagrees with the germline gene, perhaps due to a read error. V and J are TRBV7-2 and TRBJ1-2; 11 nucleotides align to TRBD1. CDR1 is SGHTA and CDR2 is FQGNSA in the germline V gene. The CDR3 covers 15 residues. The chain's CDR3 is CASSPYNGQGAISHF. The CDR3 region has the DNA TGTGCCAGCAGCCCATACAACGGACAGGGGGCGATCTCCCACTTC.

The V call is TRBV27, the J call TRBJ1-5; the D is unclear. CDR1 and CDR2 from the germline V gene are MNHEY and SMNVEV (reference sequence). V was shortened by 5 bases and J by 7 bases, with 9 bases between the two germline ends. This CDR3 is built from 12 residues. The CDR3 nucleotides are TGTGCCAGCAGTACGACGGGGCAGCCCCAGCATTTT. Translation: CASSTTGQPQHF.

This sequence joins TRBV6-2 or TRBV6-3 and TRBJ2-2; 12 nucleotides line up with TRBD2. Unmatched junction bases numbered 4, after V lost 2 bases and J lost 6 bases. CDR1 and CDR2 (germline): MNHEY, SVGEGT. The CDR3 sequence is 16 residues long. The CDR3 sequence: CASSYTLAGGAGELFF. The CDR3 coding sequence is TGTGCCAGCAGTTACACGCTAGCGGGAGGGGCCGGGGAGCTGTTTTTT.

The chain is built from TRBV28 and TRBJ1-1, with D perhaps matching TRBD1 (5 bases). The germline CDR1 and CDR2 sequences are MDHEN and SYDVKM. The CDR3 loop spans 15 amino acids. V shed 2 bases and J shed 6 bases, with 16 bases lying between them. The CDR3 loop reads CASSLGKGASSEAFF. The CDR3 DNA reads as TGTGCCAGCAGTTTAGGGAAAGGGGCGAGTTCTGAAGCTTTCTTT. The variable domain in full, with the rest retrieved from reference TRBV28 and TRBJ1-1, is DVKVTQSSRYLVKRTGEKVFLECVQDMDHENMFWYRQDPGLGLRLIYFSYDVKMKEKGDIPEGYSVSREKKERFSLILESASTNQTSMYLCASSLGKGASSEAFFGQGTRLTVV.

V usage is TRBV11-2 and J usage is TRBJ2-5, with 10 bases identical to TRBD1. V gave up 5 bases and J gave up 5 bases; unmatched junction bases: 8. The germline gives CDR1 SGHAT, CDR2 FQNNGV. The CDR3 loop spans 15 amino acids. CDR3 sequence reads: CASSPGTGDVETQYF. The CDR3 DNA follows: TGTGCCAGCAGCCCGGGGACAGGGGACGTGGAGACCCAGTACTTC.

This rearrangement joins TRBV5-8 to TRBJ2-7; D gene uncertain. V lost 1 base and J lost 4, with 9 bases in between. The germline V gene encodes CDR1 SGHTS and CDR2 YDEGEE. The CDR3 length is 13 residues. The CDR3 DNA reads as TGTGCCAGCAGCTTGCTAATCGCTTACGAGCAGTACTTC. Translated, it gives CASSLLIAYEQYF. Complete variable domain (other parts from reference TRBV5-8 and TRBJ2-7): EAGVTQSPTHLIKTRGQQATLRCSPISGHTSVYWYQQALGLGLQFLLWYDEGEERNRGNFPPRFSGRQFPNYSSELNVNALELEDSALYLCASSLLIAYEQYFGPGTRLTVT.

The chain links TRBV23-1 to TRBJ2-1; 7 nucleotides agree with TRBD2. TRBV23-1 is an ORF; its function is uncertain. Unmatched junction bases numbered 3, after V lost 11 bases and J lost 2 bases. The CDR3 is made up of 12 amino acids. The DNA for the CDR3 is TGCGCCTACGGACTAGCCTACAATGAGCAGTTCTTC. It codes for CAYGLAYNEQFF.

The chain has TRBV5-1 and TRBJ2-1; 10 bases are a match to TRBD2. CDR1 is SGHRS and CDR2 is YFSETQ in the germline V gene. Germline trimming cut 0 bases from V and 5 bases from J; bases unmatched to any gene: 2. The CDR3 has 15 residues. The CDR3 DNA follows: TGCGCCAGCAGCTTGGTTAGCGGGAGGAACAATGAGCAGTTCTTC. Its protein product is CASSLVSGRNNEQFF. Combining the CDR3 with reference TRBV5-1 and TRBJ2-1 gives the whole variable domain KAGVTQTPRYLIKTRGQQVTLSCSPISGHRSVSWYQQTPGQGLQFLFEYFSETQRNKGNFPGRFSGRQFSNSRSEMNVSTLELGDSALYLCASSLVSGRNNEQFFGPGTRLTVL.

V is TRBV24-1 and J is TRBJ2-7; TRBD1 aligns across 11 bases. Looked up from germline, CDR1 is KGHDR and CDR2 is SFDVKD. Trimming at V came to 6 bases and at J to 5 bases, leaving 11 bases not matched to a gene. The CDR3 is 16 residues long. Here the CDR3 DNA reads TGTGCCACCAGTAAGTCCCCGGGACAGGGGGATAACGAGCAGTACTTC. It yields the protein CATSKSPGQGDNEQYF.

This CDR3 reads CASSPGTGAYQPQHF. Written as DNA, the CDR3 is TGTGCCAGCTCACCCGGGACAGGGGCATATCAGCCCCAGCATTTT. V usage is TRBV18 and J usage is TRBJ1-5; TRBD1 aligns across 10 bases. Germline CDR1 KGHSH, CDR2 LQKENI. The CDR3 length is 15 residues. The V and J ends lost 3 bases and 5 bases, in that order; junction bases with no gene match: 4.

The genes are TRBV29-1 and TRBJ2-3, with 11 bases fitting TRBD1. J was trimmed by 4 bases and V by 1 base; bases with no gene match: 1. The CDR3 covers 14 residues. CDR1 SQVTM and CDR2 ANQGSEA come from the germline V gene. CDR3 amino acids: CSVEGTGGSDTQYF. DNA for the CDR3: TGCAGCGTTGAAGGGACAGGGGGCTCAGATACGCAGTATTTT.

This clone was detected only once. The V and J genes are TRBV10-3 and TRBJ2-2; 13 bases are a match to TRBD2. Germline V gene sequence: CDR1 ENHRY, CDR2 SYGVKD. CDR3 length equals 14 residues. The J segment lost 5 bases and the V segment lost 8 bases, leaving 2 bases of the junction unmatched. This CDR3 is CAIGTSGTTGELFF. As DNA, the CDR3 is TGTGCCATCGGGACTAGCGGGACAACCGGGGAGCTGTTTTTT.

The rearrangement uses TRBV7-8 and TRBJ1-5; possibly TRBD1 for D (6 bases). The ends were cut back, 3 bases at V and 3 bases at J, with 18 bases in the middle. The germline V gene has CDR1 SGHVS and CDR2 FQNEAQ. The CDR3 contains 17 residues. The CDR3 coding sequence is TGTGCCAGCAGCTTGGGGTTGTCAGGGGCACCCAATCAGCCCCAGCATTTT. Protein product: CASSLGLSGAPNQPQHF.

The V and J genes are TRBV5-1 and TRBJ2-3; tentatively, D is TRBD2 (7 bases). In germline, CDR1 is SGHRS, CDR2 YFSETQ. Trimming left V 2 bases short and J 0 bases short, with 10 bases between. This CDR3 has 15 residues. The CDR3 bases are TGCGCCAGCAGCTTTAAGGGGGGGAGCACAGATACGCAGTATTTT. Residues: CASSFKGGSTDTQYF.

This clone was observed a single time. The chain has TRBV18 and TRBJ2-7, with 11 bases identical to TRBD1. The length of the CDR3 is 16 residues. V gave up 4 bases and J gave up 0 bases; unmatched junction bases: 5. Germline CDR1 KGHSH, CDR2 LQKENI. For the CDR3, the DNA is TGTGCCAGCTCACGAACCGGGACAGGGGGCTCCTACGAGCAGTACTTC. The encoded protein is CASSRTGTGGSYEQYF.

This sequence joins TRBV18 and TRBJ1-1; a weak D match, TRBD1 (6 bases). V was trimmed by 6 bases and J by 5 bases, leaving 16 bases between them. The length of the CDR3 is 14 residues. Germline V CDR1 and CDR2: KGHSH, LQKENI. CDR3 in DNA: TGTGCCAGCTCGGACAGCATGACGGGGACTGAAGCTTTCTTT. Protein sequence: CASSDSMTGTEAFF.

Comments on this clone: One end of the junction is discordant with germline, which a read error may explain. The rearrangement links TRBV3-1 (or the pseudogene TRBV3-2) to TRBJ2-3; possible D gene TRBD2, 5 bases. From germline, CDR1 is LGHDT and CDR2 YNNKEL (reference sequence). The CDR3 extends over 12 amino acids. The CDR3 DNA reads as TGTGCCAGCAGACAAGCGGCAGATACGCAGTATTTT. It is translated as CASRQAADTQYF.

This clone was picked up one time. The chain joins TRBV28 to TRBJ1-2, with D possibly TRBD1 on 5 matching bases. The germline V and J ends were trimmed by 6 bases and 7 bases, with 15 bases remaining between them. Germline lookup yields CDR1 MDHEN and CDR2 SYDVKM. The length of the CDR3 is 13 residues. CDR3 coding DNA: TGTGCCAGCAGCTCGGGGGGTTGGGGTGGCTACACCTTC. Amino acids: CASSSGGWGGYTF.

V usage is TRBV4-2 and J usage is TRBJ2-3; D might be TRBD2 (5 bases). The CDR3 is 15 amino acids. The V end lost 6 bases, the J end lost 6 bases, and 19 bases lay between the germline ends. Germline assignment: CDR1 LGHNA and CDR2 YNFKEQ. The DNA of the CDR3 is TGTGCCAGCAGTCAAATCGGAGGCCCCCGGGATACGCAGTATTTT. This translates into CASSQIGGPRDTQYF.

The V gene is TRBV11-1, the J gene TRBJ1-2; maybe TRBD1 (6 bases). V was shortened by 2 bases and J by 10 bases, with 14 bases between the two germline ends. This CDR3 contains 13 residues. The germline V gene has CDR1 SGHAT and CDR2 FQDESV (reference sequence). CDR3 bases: TGTGCCAGCAGCTTAAAACAGGGAGTACCCTACACCTTC. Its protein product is CASSLKQGVPYTF.

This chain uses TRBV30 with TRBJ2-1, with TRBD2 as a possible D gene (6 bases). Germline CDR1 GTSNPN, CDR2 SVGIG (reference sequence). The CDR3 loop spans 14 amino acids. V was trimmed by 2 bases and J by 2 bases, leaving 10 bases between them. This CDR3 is CAWSRRETYNEQFF. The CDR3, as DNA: TGTGCCTGGAGTCGGCGGGAAACCTACAATGAGCAGTTCTTC.

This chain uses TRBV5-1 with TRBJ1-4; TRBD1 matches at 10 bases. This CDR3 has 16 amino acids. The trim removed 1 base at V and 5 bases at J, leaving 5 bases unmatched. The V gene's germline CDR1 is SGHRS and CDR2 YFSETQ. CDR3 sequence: CASSLYTGQGNEKLFF. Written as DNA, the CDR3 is TGCGCCAGCAGCTTGTACACGGGACAGGGGAATGAAAAACTGTTTTTT.

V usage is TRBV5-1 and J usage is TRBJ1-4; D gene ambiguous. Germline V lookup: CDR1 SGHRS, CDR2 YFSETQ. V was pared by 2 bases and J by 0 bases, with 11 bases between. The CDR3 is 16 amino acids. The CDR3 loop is CASSFSDSATNEKLFF. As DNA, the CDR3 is TGCGCCAGCAGCTTTTCCGATAGTGCAACTAATGAAAAACTGTTTTTT.